The 17 T cell receptor beta chains given below trace back to one sample, sequenced in a study of blood T cell repertoires in COVID-19. Clones were read by immunoSEQ multiplex PCR, and TCRdb kept only the in-frame ones, dropping some. Of tens of thousands of clones in the sample, 75% to 95% were seen once. The material sequenced was peripheral blood. These receptors originate from a human donor in a cohort sampled during active COVID-19.

The chain links TRBV5-4 to TRBJ2-5; 9 positions match TRBD1. The trim removed 5 bases at V and 1 base at J, leaving 6 bases unmatched. The germline V gene encodes CDR1 SGHNT and CDR2 YYREEE (reference sequence). The CDR3 loop spans 15 amino acids. DNA for the CDR3: TGTGCCAGCAGACCGGGACAGGGTCCCCAAGAGACCCAGTACTTC. Protein product: CASRPGQGPQETQYF.

The chain is built from TRBV7-9 and TRBJ1-1; weak D call: TRBD1 (6 bases). Trimming shortened V by 5 bases and J by 0 bases, and 13 bases separated the two germline ends. CDR1 is SEHNR, CDR2 FQNEAQ, per germline (reference sequence). The CDR3 extends over 15 amino acids. CDR3: CASSRGGRMNTEAFF. The CDR3 DNA reads as TGTGCCAGCAGCCGAGGGGGAAGGATGAACACTGAAGCTTTCTTT. Looking up the rest from reference TRBV7-9 and TRBJ1-1 gives the full variable domain: DTGVSQNPRHKITKRGQNVTFRCDPISEHNRLYWYRQTLGQGPEFLTYFQNEAQLEKSRLLSDRFSAERPKGSFSTLEIQRTEQGDSAMYLCASSRGGRMNTEAFFGQGTRLTVV.

The chain employs TRBV14 and TRBJ2-2; D might be TRBD2 (6 bases). Germline CDR1 SGHDN, CDR2 FVKESK. The CDR3 runs 15 residues. V lost 1 base and J lost 5, with 11 bases in between. CDR3 DNA: TGTGCCAGCAGCCAAGTTCGGGGGAGGACCGGGGAGCTGTTTTTT. It is translated as CASSQVRGRTGELFF.

This clone was seen only once. The chain is built from TRBV19 and TRBJ1-2; no definite D call. CDR3 size: 15 residues. Germline-derived CDR1 and CDR2 are LNHDA and SQIVND (reference sequence). Trimming removed 5 bases from V and 2 bases from J, with 15 bases in between. The CDR3 DNA is TGTGCCAGTAGTTTTCAGATGACACAGAACTATGGCTACACCTTC. Residues: CASSFQMTQNYGYTF.

V and J are TRBV7-3 and TRBJ2-1; 9 bases line up with TRBD2. Germline trimming cut 2 bases from V and 8 bases from J; bases unmatched to any gene: 7. The CDR3 is made up of 15 amino acids. Germline loops: CDR1 SGHTA, CDR2 FQGTGA. The CDR3 DNA sequence: TGTGCCAGCAGCTTATTGGGGACTAGCTTCGATGAGCAGTTCTTC. It is translated as CASSLLGTSFDEQFF.

This rearrangement joins TRBV9 to TRBJ2-1; 7 bases fit TRBD2. Germline CDR1 reads SGDLS; CDR2 reads YYNGEE. Losses at the gene ends were 0 bases for V and 5 bases for J; bases not matched to a gene: 5. The CDR3 loop spans 15 amino acids. CDR3 coding DNA: TGTGCCAGCAGCGTAGGGAGCGGGACCAACAATGAGCAGTTCTTC. This codes for CASSVGSGTNNEQFF.

The chain combines TRBV25-1 with TRBJ2-1, with TRBD1 as a possible D gene (6 bases). V lost 4 bases, J lost 5 bases, and 12 bases lay in between. The CDR3 is 14 residues long. The germline CDR1 and CDR2 sequences are MGHDK and SYGVNS. CDR3 residues: CASSVGQLNNEQFF. The CDR3 DNA reads as TGTGCCAGCAGTGTTGGACAGTTGAACAATGAGCAGTTCTTC.

The gene calls are TRBV7-2 and TRBJ2-5, with TRBD2 matching 10 bases. CDR1 SGHTA and CDR2 FQGNSA come from the germline V gene. The CDR3 length is 17 residues. J gave up 5 bases and V 1 base, and 10 bases lay outside the gene matches. For the CDR3, the DNA is TGTGCCAGCAGCTTAGGAGTGAGCGGGAGGGCCTGGGAGACCCAGTACTTC. Its protein product is CASSLGVSGRAWETQYF.

The CDR3 region has the DNA TGTGCCAGCAGCTCGGACAGAAATCAGCCCCAGCATTTT. Its protein is CASSSDRNQPQHF. This chain links TRBV7-8 with TRBJ1-5, with D maybe TRBD1 (6 bases). Trimming pared 4 bases from V and 4 bases from J, leaving 8 bases between. CDR3 length: 13 amino acids. Germline V gives CDR1 SGHVS, CDR2 FQNEAQ.

This clone was counted a single time. V usage is TRBV20-1 and J usage is TRBJ1-6, with D hard to call. This CDR3 is built from 14 residues. Trimming stripped 3 bases from V and 5 bases from J, with 11 bases between. The germline CDR1 and CDR2 sequences are DFQATT and SNEGSKA (reference sequence). This CDR3 is CSASSRQDNSPLHF. CDR3 in DNA: TGCAGTGCTAGTTCGCGCCAGGATAATTCACCCCTCCACTTT.

The genes are TRBV20-1 and TRBJ1-5; D is unresolved. Germline loops: CDR1 DFQATT, CDR2 SNEGSKA (reference sequence). The V gene lost 3 bases and the J gene lost 4 bases, with 13 bases spanning the gap. The length of the CDR3 is 14 residues. CDR3 region: CSASLGLVNQPQHF. For the CDR3, the DNA is TGCAGTGCTAGTCTTGGACTGGTAAATCAGCCCCAGCATTTT.

V is TRBV5-6 and J is TRBJ1-4, with D hard to call. CDR1 and CDR2 from the germline V gene are SGHDT and YYEEEE. This CDR3 contains 13 residues. V was trimmed by 2 bases and J by 10 bases, leaving 12 bases between them. CDR3 loop: CASSLLIMGKLFF. CDR3 nucleotide sequence: TGTGCCAGCAGCTTACTAATCATGGGAAAACTGTTTTTT.

This clone has a single count. The V call is TRBV27, the J call TRBJ1-1, with TRBD1 identical over 12 bases. From germline, CDR1 is MNHEY and CDR2 SMNVEV (reference sequence). V dropped 5 bases and J dropped 11; count of bases not matched to a gene: 15. The CDR3 length is 16 residues. CDR3 region: CASSADPGQGAAGAFF. Written as DNA, the CDR3 is TGTGCCAGCAGTGCAGACCCGGGACAGGGGGCGGCAGGTGCTTTCTTT.

The V and J genes are TRBV7-3 and TRBJ1-6; no clear D. Germline assignment: CDR1 SGHTA and CDR2 FQGTGA. CDR3 length: 14 amino acids. V was pared by 6 bases and J by 9 bases, with 15 bases between. CDR3 region: CASRFLPSGSPLHF. Written as DNA, the CDR3 is TGTGCCAGCAGGTTTCTTCCAAGCGGTTCACCCCTCCACTTT. The full variable domain, in which reference TRBV7-3 and TRBJ1-6 provide the parts outside the CDR3, is GAGVSQTPSNKVTEKGKYVELRCDPISGHTALYWYRQSLGQGPEFLIYFQGTGAADDSGLPNDRFFAVRPEGSVSTLKIQRTERGDSAVYLCASRFLPSGSPLHFGNGTRLTVT.

V gene TRBV11-2 combines with J gene TRBJ2-4; 8 bases match TRBD2. From germline, CDR1 is SGHAT and CDR2 FQNNGV. This CDR3 contains 17 residues. The junction had 11 bases not matched to a gene; V was cut back by 2 bases and J by 5 bases. The CDR3: CASSLRGGRSRENIQYF. The CDR3 nucleotides are TGTGCCAGCAGCTTACGGGGCGGGAGGTCCCGGGAAAACATTCAGTACTTC. Drawing the rest from reference TRBV11-2 and TRBJ2-4, the complete variable domain is EAGVAQSPRYKIIEKRQSVAFWCNPISGHATLYWYQQILGQGPKLLIQFQNNGVVDDSQLPKDRFSAERLKGVDSTLKIQPAKLEDSAVYLCASSLRGGRSRENIQYFGAGTRLSVL.

Points on this clone: Because the CDR3 is missing its conserved closing phenylalanine or tryptophan, this is likely a read error. Because the CDR3's place on the DNA is in doubt, the DNA is left out and the CDR3 is given as listed by TCRdb. The rearrangement joins TRBV28 to TRBJ1-1; no DNA check was done on the table's D call, TRBD1. The germline V gene encodes CDR1 MDHEN and CDR2 SYDVKM. The CDR3 numbers 14 amino acids, ends counted. CDR3 loop: CASSLGGGQGEMVV.

The V and J genes are TRBV27 and TRBJ2-5, with 10 bases lining up with TRBD1. Germline CDR1 and CDR2: MNHEY and SMNVEV (reference sequence). With 5 bases clipped from V and 5 bases from J, the junction kept 5 bases outside the gene matches. The CDR3 runs 14 residues. The CDR3 nucleotides read TGTGCCAGCAGTAGAGGACAGGGGGGGGAGACCCAGTACTTC. Its translation is CASSRGQGGETQYF.